In this sample, the clone carrying this T cell receptor beta chain turned up many times. Its specificity is not known. The junction had 15 bases not matched to a gene; V was cut back by 8 bases and J by 8 bases. The CDR3 spans 15 residues. CDR1 MNHEY and CDR2 SVGAGI come from the germline V gene. The record originates from a study of T cells after posttransplantation cyclophosphamide. Study-level findings and limits: Later blood repertoires were often dominated by clones from the donor CD8+ memory compartment. TRB overlap between skin or GI tissue T cells and blood was limited. After PTCy, TRB diversity resembled that of CNI/methotrexate controls.

TCRdb's copy holds only in-frame clones and misses some; the assay was immunoSEQ multiplex PCR. The sample presents 24,000 or so clones, none singletons. Busulfan-fludarabine conditioning, marrow transplant, and cyclophosphamide on days +3 and +4 were administered. This chain joins TRBV6-5 and TRBJ1-3, with 7 bases that match TRBD1. The TCR sequence derives from a male patient younger than 35 who received an allogeneic stem cell transplant from a related donor, was CMV-positive, and had no GVHD. A subset of T cells may come from the graft donor. Sequencing used PBMCs, obtained after allogeneic stem cell transplant with posttransplant cyclophosphamide. CDR3 sequence: CASRRKARGLDTIYF. The CDR3 DNA reads TGTGCCAGCCGCCGGAAGGCTAGGGGGCTGGACACCATATATTTT.